This T cell receptor (beta chain) was found in a study of OX40 agonist ivuxolimab in advanced cancers. Study conclusions and caveats: Expanded clones belonging to CD8+ T cells outnumbered, on average, those of CD4+. Low clonal expansion, among the lowest seen, marked partial responders at 0.1-3.0 mg/kg.

As to this clone: What it binds is unknown.

The protocol was immunoSEQ multiplex PCR, while the TCRdb copy is restricted to in-frame clones and leaves out a portion. In the table there are approximately 100,000 clones, roughly 91% of which are singletons. The sequences come from CD4+ or CD8+ T cells sorted from blood, collected in a trial of the OX40 agonist ivuxolimab. The source of this sequence is an adult with an advanced solid tumor such as melanoma, head and neck, liver or kidney cancer.

The CDR3 region has the DNA TGTGCCAGCAGCCGTATTCGGAGGGGGCAGACAAACTACGAGCAGTACTTC. Translated, it gives CASSRIRRGQTNYEQYF. The rearrangement links TRBV7-3 to TRBJ2-7, with D tentatively TRBD1 (7 bases). Trimming left V 5 bases short and J 3 bases short, with 23 bases between. The CDR3 totals 17 residues. The germline gives CDR1 SGHTA, CDR2 FQGTGA.